Listed below are T cell receptor beta chains from one sample, sequenced in a study of shared clonotypes between healthy human individuals. Libraries were prepared by immunoSEQ multiplex PCR; TCRdb keeps only in-frame clonotypes and omits some of them. The sample lists around 510,000 clones; about 96% were seen once. The sequenced sample consisted of naive CD4+ T cells sorted from blood. The receptors originated from a woman aged 25 to 45 in good health. Each CDR3 is given with its conserved first and last residue. Fields, in order: V gene, clone size, J gene, CDR3 protein. Rows may omit the clone size; those that give it use once, few, many or a size class.

v_call: TRBV7-9
clone_size: -
j_call: TRBJ2-7
cdr3_aa: CASSSGLAGIPSNEQYF

v_call: TRBV28
clone_size: -
j_call: TRBJ1-5
cdr3_aa: CASRHTPGQNSNQPQHF

v_call: TRBV5-1
clone_size: once
j_call: TRBJ1-2
cdr3_aa: CASSLGGTHYGYTF

v_call: TRBV5-6
clone_size: once
j_call: TRBJ2-7
cdr3_aa: CASSSSSGEQYF

v_call: TRBV4-1
clone_size: -
j_call: TRBJ2-7
cdr3_aa: CASSQGLAGVGRTYEQYF

v_call: TRBV4-2
clone_size: -
j_call: TRBJ2-3
cdr3_aa: CASSQGRGQGAITDTQYF

v_call: TRBV5-6
clone_size: -
j_call: TRBJ1-2
cdr3_aa: CASSLSFMGGGYGYTF

v_call: TRBV14
clone_size: -
j_call: TRBJ2-6
cdr3_aa: CASSPPGAGANVLTF

v_call: TRBV2
clone_size: -
j_call: TRBJ2-7
cdr3_aa: CASRPRLAGDEQYF

v_call: TRBV13
clone_size: once
j_call: TRBJ1-5
cdr3_aa: CASSSTANNQPQHF

v_call: TRBV29-1
clone_size: -
j_call: TRBJ2-1
cdr3_aa: CSVDSGWGNEQFF

v_call: TRBV7-9
clone_size: -
j_call: TRBJ2-7
cdr3_aa: CASSLGLAGAIYEQYF

v_call: TRBV2
clone_size: -
j_call: TRBJ2-1
cdr3_aa: CASSEGGIYNEQFF

v_call: TRBV21-1
clone_size: -
j_call: TRBJ2-1
cdr3_aa: CASSKKSRYNEQFF

v_call: TRBV2
clone_size: -
j_call: TRBJ2-5
cdr3_aa: CASSEFSGQETQYF

v_call: TRBV19
clone_size: -
j_call: TRBJ2-7
cdr3_aa: CASSRPQDISYEQYF

v_call: TRBV5-1
clone_size: -
j_call: TRBJ2-1
cdr3_aa: CASSVGGTSNEQFF

v_call: TRBV19
clone_size: -
j_call: TRBJ1-1
cdr3_aa: CASRPGTGRNTEAFF

v_call: TRBV14
clone_size: -
j_call: TRBJ2-7
cdr3_aa: CASSPRRGATYEQYF

v_call: TRBV5-1
clone_size: -
j_call: TRBJ2-3
cdr3_aa: CASSLSRDLSTDTQYF

v_call: TRBV7-9
clone_size: -
j_call: TRBJ2-5
cdr3_aa: CASSLDQIQETQYF

v_call: TRBV27
clone_size: -
j_call: TRBJ1-1
cdr3_aa: CASSFKAGPSRGTEAFF

v_call: TRBV28
clone_size: -
j_call: TRBJ2-7
cdr3_aa: CASSLGGTTYEQYF

v_call: TRBV2
clone_size: -
j_call: TRBJ1-2
cdr3_aa: CASSERGQGGWSYGYTF

v_call: TRBV4-1
clone_size: -
j_call: TRBJ1-5
cdr3_aa: CASSQAQISNQPQHF

v_call: TRBV11-2
clone_size: -
j_call: TRBJ1-1
cdr3_aa: CASSLTENTEAFF

v_call: TRBV29-1
clone_size: once
j_call: TRBJ1-2
cdr3_aa: CSVETGGGGYTF

v_call: TRBV9
clone_size: once
j_call: TRBJ1-4
cdr3_aa: CASSVSQGREKLFF

v_call: TRBV4-1
clone_size: -
j_call: TRBJ2-1
cdr3_aa: CASSRLQGGEQFF

v_call: TRBV7-2
clone_size: -
j_call: TRBJ2-2
cdr3_aa: CASSGGLVPGELFF

v_call: TRBV2
clone_size: -
j_call: TRBJ2-3
cdr3_aa: CASRREGTDTQYF

v_call: TRBV28
clone_size: -
j_call: TRBJ1-5
cdr3_aa: CASSLFYSNQPQHF

v_call: TRBV28
clone_size: -
j_call: TRBJ1-4
cdr3_aa: CASNLPGATNEKLFF

v_call: TRBV7-3
clone_size: -
j_call: TRBJ1-1
cdr3_aa: CASSEIDRVSNTEAFF

v_call: TRBV11-2
clone_size: -
j_call: TRBJ2-3
cdr3_aa: CASSLWDTSTDTQYF

v_call: TRBV27
clone_size: -
j_call: TRBJ1-5
cdr3_aa: CASSKAFDYSNQPQHF

v_call: TRBV28
clone_size: -
j_call: TRBJ2-2
cdr3_aa: CATKTEGLMLVSGELFF

v_call: TRBV10-3
clone_size: -
j_call: TRBJ2-3
cdr3_aa: CAINAGSTDTQYF

v_call: TRBV5-8
clone_size: -
j_call: -
cdr3_aa: CASSHRGRGPSSYEQYF

v_call: TRBV7-9
clone_size: -
j_call: TRBJ2-3
cdr3_aa: CASFPLGSTDTQYF

v_call: TRBV19
clone_size: -
j_call: TRBJ2-2
cdr3_aa: CASSPTGVTGELFF

v_call: TRBV15
clone_size: -
j_call: TRBJ2-2
cdr3_aa: CATGNGLAGVTGELFF

v_call: TRBV20-1
clone_size: -
j_call: TRBJ2-7
cdr3_aa: CSAVAYEQYF

v_call: TRBV5-1
clone_size: -
j_call: TRBJ2-3
cdr3_aa: CASGEGAGHTDTQYF

v_call: TRBV27
clone_size: -
j_call: TRBJ2-7
cdr3_aa: CASSLSRLRVEQYF

v_call: TRBV18
clone_size: -
j_call: TRBJ2-7
cdr3_aa: CASSPGTGDVYEQYF

v_call: TRBV6-5
clone_size: -
j_call: TRBJ2-1
cdr3_aa: CASSTGFGQFF

v_call: TRBV7-2
clone_size: -
j_call: TRBJ2-3
cdr3_aa: CASSLAGLSTDTQYF

v_call: TRBV15
clone_size: -
j_call: TRBJ2-7
cdr3_aa: CATKGQSYEQYF

v_call: TRBV28
clone_size: -
j_call: TRBJ1-2
cdr3_aa: CASSLTQGNSFGYTF